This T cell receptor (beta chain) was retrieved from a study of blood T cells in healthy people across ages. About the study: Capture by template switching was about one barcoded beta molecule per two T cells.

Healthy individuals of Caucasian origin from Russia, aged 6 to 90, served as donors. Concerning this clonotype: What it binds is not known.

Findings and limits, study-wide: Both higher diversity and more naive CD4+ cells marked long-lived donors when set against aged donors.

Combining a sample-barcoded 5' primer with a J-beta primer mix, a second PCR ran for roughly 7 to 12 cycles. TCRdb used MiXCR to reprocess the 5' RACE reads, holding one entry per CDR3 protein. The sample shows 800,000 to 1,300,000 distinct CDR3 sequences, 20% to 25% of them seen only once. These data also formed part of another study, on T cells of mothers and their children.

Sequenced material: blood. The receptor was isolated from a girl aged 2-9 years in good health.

The CDR3 loop reads CASSYLAGGRGDTQYF. The CDR3 DNA is TGCGCCAGCAGCTACCTAGCGGGGGGGCGAGGAGATACGCAGTATTTT. This sequence joins TRBV5-1 and TRBJ2-3, with 12 bases that match TRBD2. V lost 3 bases, J lost 5 bases, and 7 bases stayed unmatched. In germline, CDR1 is SGHRS, CDR2 YFSETQ. The CDR3 contains 16 residues. Complete variable domain (other parts from reference TRBV5-1 and TRBJ2-3): KAGVTQTPRYLIKTRGQQVTLSCSPISGHRSVSWYQQTPGQGLQFLFEYFSETQRNKGNFPGRFSGRQFSNSRSEMNVSTLELGDSALYLCASSYLAGGRGDTQYFGPGTRLTVL.